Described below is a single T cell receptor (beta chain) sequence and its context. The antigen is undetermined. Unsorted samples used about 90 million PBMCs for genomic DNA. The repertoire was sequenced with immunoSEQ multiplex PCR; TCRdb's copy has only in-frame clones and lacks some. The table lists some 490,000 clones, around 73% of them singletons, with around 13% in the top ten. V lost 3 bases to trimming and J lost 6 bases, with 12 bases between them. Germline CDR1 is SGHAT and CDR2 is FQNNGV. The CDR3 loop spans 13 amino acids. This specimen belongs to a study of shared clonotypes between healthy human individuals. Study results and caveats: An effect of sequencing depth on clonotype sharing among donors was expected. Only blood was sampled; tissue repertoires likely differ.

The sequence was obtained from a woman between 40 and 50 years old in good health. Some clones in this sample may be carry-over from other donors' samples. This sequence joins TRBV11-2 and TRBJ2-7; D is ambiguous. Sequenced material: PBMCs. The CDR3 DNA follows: TGTGCCAGCAGCTTGGGTTGGTTGGGCGAGCAGTACTTC. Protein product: CASSLGWLGEQYF.